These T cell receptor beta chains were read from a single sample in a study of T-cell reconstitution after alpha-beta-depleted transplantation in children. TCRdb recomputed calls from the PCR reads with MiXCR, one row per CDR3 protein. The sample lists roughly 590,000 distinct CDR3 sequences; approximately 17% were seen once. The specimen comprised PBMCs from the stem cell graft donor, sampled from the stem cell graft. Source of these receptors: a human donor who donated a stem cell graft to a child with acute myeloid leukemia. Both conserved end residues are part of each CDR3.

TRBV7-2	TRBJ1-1	CASSLGRAMSTEAFF
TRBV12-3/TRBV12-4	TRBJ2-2	CASSLGVAGPTGELFF
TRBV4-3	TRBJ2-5	CASSPRTGMLETQYF
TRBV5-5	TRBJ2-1	CASADYNEQFF
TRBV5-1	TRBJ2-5	CASSGRDTEQETQYF
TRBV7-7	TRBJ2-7	CASSLTVSSYEQYF
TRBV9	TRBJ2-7	CASSVSRDRGGSYEQYF
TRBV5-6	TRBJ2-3	CASSRTAYTQYF
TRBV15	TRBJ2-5	CATSRSTETQYF
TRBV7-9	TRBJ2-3	CASSLEVATDTQYF
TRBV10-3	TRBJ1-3	CAISVDSGNTIYF
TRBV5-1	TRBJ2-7	CASSPSTSGVYEQYF
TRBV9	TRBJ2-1	CASSVVGTAGEQFF
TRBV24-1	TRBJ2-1	CATSDSRGQLHNEQFF
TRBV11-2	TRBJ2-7	CASSFRDPSSYEQYF
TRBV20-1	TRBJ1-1	CSALRPGADTEAFF
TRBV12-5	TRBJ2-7	CASGSGGDRAYYEQYF
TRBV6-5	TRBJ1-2	CASSTRLGGSEGYTF
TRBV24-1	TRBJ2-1	CATRDSYNEQFF
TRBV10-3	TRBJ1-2	CAISDLGTLYGYTF
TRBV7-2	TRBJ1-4	CASSLDRGGNEKLFF
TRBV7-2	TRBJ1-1	CASSLVSRTTEAFF
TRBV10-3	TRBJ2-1	CAISRTGDVLGEQFF
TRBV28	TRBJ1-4	CASRVFSNEKLFF
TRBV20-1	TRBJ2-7	CSAAGLGRISEQYF